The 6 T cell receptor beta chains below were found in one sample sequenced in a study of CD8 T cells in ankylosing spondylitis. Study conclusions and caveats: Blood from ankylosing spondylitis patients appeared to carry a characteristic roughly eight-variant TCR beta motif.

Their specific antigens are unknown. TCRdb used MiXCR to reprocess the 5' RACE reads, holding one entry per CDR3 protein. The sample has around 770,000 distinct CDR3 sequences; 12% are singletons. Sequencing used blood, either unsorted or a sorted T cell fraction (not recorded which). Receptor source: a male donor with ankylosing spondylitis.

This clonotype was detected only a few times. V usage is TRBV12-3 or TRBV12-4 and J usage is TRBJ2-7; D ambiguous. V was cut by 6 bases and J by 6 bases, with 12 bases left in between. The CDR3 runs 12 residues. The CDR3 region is CASSPSDGEQYF. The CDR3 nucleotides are TGTGCCAGCAGCCCCTCGGACGGCGAGCAGTACTTC.

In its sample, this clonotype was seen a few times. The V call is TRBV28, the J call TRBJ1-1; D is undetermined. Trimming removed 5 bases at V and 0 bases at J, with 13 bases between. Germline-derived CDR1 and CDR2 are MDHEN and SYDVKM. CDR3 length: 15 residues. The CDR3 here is CASSPQWSMNTEAFF. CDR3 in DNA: TGTGCCAGCAGTCCTCAGTGGAGCATGAACACTGAAGCTTTCTTT.

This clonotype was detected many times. The DNA of the CDR3 is TGCAGTGCTAGGGGGCGCGGCACCGGGGAGCTGTTTTTT. It codes for CSARGRGTGELFF. This sequence joins TRBV20-1 and TRBJ2-2; possibly TRBD1 for D (5 bases). This CDR3 comprises 13 residues. Germline lookup yields CDR1 DFQATT and CDR2 SNEGSKA (reference sequence). V lost 3 bases and J 4 bases, leaving 9 bases between the germline ends.

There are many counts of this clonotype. CDR3 loop: CSVETSGYEQYF. CDR3 DNA sequence: TGCAGCGTCGAGACTAGCGGGTACGAGCAGTACTTC. The V and J genes are TRBV29-1 and TRBJ2-7, with 10 bases lining up with TRBD2. CDR1 is SQVTM and CDR2 is ANQGSEA in the germline V gene. CDR3 length equals 12 residues. V lost 6 bases and J lost 4; bases outside the gene matches: 3.

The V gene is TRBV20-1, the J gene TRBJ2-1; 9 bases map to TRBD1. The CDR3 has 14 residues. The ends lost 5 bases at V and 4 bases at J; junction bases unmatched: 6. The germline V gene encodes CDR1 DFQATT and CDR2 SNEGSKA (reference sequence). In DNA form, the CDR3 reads TGCAGTGCTTCCGGGACAGGGATATACAATGAGCAGTTCTTC. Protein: CSASGTGIYNEQFF.

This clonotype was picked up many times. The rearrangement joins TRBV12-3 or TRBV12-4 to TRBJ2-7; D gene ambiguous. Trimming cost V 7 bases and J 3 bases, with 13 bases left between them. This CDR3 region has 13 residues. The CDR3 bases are TGTGCCAGCACCCCATCAAACTACTACGAGCAGTACTTC. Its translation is CASTPSNYYEQYF.